Below, 9 T cell receptor beta chains from the same sample are listed, as sequenced in a study of T cell repertoires and HLA-DP antigens (dated by TCRdb to 2017 to 2018). Receptors were amplified or captured by the immunoSEQ multiplex PCR assay. What TCRdb holds here is the immuneACCESS table cut down to in-frame rearrangements. Part of the clones is not present; checked against another copy, under half of the missing clones reflect an unresolved V gene, and the others are unexplained. The sample table records about 73,000 clones; about four fifths of these occur just once. The ten most abundant clones make up 1.6% of the sample. No antigens are known for them. Material: CD4+ T cells from PBMCs. These receptors originate from a man aged 60 to 75 in good health and CMV-seronegative.

This sequence joins TRBV4-1 and TRBJ2-6, with D unclear. V was shortened by 4 bases and J by 1 base, with 8 bases between the two germline ends. Per germline, CDR1 MGHRA and CDR2 YSYEKL. This CDR3 spans 15 amino acids. This chain's CDR3 is CASSLAVSGANVLTF. For the CDR3, the DNA is TGCGCCAGCAGCCTGGCGGTATCTGGGGCCAACGTCCTGACTTTC.

The gene calls are TRBV18 and TRBJ2-2; possibly TRBD2 for D (6 bases). The V end was cut by 2 bases, the J end by 4 bases, with 8 bases between. The CDR3 spans 14 residues. The V gene's germline CDR1 is KGHSH and CDR2 LQKENI. CDR3: CASSPGGSTGELFF. Written as DNA, the CDR3 is TGTGCCAGCTCACCAGGAGGGAGCACCGGGGAGCTGTTTTTT.

V and J are TRBV6-1 and TRBJ2-3; no reliable D call. Germline loops: CDR1 MNHNS, CDR2 SASEGT. Trimming stripped 6 bases from V and 2 bases from J, with 15 bases between. CDR3 length: 15 amino acids. The CDR3 DNA is TGTGCCAGCAGCTTTCAGGCAGCTCCCACAGATACGCAGTATTTT. Translated: CASSFQAAPTDTQYF.

V gene TRBV6-4 combines with J gene TRBJ2-1; maybe TRBD2 (6 bases). Trimming pared 2 bases from V and 1 base from J, leaving 12 bases between. There are 16 residues in the CDR3. Germline values: CDR1 MRHNA, CDR2 SNTAGT. The CDR3 is CASSDGAGRSYNEQFF. In DNA form, the CDR3 reads TGTGCCAGCAGTGACGGGGCGGGAAGGTCCTACAATGAGCAGTTCTTC.

CDR3 residues: CASRRDSYEQYV. Here the CDR3 DNA reads TGTGCCAGCAGGCGGGACTCCTACGAGCAGTACGTC. This chain connects TRBV7-9 to TRBJ2-7, with D perhaps TRBD2 (6 bases). V gave up 6 bases and J gave up 0 bases, with 6 bases separating them. The CDR3 length is 12 residues. Germline CDR1 SEHNR, CDR2 FQNEAQ (reference sequence).

The rearrangement uses TRBV7-2 and TRBJ2-3; the match to TRBD2 covers 14 bases. Germline assignment: CDR1 SGHTA and CDR2 FQGNSA. This CDR3 comprises 16 residues. With V trimmed by 0 bases and J by 6 bases, 2 bases remained unmatched. Written as DNA, the CDR3 is TGTGCCAGCAGCTTAGCGGGGACTAGCGGGGGTGATACGCAGTATTTT. Its protein product is CASSLAGTSGGDTQYF.

This clone has just one count. This chain uses TRBV4-3 with TRBJ1-5, with a possible D match to TRBD1 (5 bases). Germline V gene sequence: CDR1 LGHNA, CDR2 YSLEER. CDR3 length: 15 amino acids. The V and J ends lost 0 bases and 1 base respectively, with 7 bases between them. CDR3 loop: CASSQESGSNQPQHF. As DNA, the CDR3 is TGCGCCAGCAGCCAAGAATCAGGGAGCAATCAGCCCCAGCATTTT.

This clone was counted a few times. The chain couples TRBV13 to TRBJ1-6, with unresolved D. This CDR3 has 14 residues. V was pared by 1 base and J by 4 bases, with 5 bases between. Germline V gene sequence: CDR1 PRHDT, CDR2 FYEKMQ (reference sequence). CDR3 amino acids: CASSLAGYNSPLHF. In DNA, the CDR3 is TGTGCCAGCAGCTTAGCGGGGTATAATTCACCCCTCCACTTT. Supplemented by reference TRBV13 and TRBJ1-6, the full variable domain reads AAGVIQSPRHLIKEKRETATLKCYPIPRHDTVYWYQQGPGQDPQFLISFYEKMQSDKGSIPDRFSAQQFSDYHSELNMSSLELGDSALYFCASSLAGYNSPLHFGNGTRLTVT.

The chain joins TRBV19 to TRBJ1-4, with 7 positions matching TRBD1. The CDR3 extends over 14 amino acids. Germline V CDR1 and CDR2: LNHDA, SQIVND (reference sequence). The J segment lost 8 bases and the V segment lost 5 bases, leaving 8 bases of the junction unmatched. Here the CDR3 reads CASSSRGKIEKLFF. Written as DNA, the CDR3 is TGTGCCAGTAGTTCCAGGGGGAAGATAGAAAAACTGTTTTTT. Based on the CDR3 plus reference TRBV19 and TRBJ1-4, the full variable domain is DGGITQSPKYLFRKEGQNVTLSCEQNLNHDAMYWYRQDPGQGLRLIYYSQIVNDFQKGDIAEGYSVSREKKESFPLTVTSAQKNPTAFYLCASSSRGKIEKLFFGSGTQLSVL.